This TCR beta chain was found in a study of cytomegalovirus exposure and HLA in healthy donors. The donors were part of the validation cohort of 100 to 150 subjects. That cohort was separate from the first cohort, which comprised 666 subjects. Data came from immunoSEQ multiplex PCR; TCRdb stores just in-frame clones and leaves some out. The sample lists around 80,000 clones, roughly 95% occurring once. Study findings and constraints: Per published reports, the classifier diagnosed cytomegalovirus status with high specificity and sensitivity. Confirmation in vitro established that a few CMV-associated chains were specific for CMV antigens.

Looked up from germline, CDR1 is SGHTA and CDR2 is FQGNSA. The CDR3 has 16 residues. V gave up 4 bases and J gave up 2 bases; unmatched junction bases: 8. Comments on this clone: Its specificity is not known.

V usage is TRBV7-2 and J usage is TRBJ2-7, with 10 bases fitting TRBD2. What was sequenced was PBMCs. The clonotype was recovered from a woman under 30 in good health and CMV-seronegative. The CDR3 DNA is TGTGCCAGCAGCTCCCAGGCTAGCGGGGGCCCCTACGAGCAGTACTTC. This translates into CASSSQASGGPYEQYF.